Detailed here is one T cell receptor beta chain. This sample was taken from a study of response to subunit inactivated influenza vaccine. The germline V and J ends were trimmed by 2 bases and 0 bases, with 12 bases remaining between them. This CDR3 is 15 amino acids long. Germline loops: CDR1 GTSNPN, CDR2 SVGIG (reference sequence). TCRdb fed the RT-PCR reads into MiXCR, producing one record per CDR3 protein. Of about 570,000 distinct CDR3 sequences detected, roughly 10% appear once; the ten largest clones hold more than 9.5%. This sample also belongs to another study, concerning T cells expressing NK-cell markers. Turning to that study: Libraries used 5'RACE template switching adding universal primer site and UMIs.

This sequence joins TRBV30 and TRBJ2-3; D unclear. The specimen comprised PBMCs from blood, sampled on the day of vaccination. The clonotype was recovered from a man in his forties or fifties who received an inactivated influenza vaccine. The CDR3 here is CAWSLVGGSTDTQYF. The CDR3 coding sequence is TGTGCCTGGAGTCTGGTCGGCGGAAGCACAGATACGCAGTATTTT.